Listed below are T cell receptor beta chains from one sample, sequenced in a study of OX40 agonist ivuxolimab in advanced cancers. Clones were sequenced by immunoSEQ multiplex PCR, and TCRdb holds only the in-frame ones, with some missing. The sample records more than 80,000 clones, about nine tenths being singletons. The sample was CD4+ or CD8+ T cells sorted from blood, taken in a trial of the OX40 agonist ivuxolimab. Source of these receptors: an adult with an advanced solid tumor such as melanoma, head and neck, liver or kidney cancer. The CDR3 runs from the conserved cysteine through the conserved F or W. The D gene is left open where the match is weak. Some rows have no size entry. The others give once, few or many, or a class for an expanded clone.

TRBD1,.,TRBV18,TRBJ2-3,TGTGCCAGCTCACCGGGACAGCTCACAGATACGCAGTATTTT,CASSPGQLTDTQYF
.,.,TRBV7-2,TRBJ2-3,TGTGCCAGCAGCTTCTTAGTAGGAGGTGGTACGCAGTATTTT,CASSFLVGGGTQYF
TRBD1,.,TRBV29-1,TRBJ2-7,TGCAGCGTGACAGGGGGGACCCTGGGCGAGCAGTACTTC,CSVTGGTLGEQYF
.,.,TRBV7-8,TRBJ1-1,TGTGCCAGCAGCTCGGACAGTCACACTGAAGCTTTCTTT,CASSSDSHTEAFF
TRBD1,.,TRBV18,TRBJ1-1,TGTGCCAGCTCCTACGGACAGGGGGGCACTGAAGCTTTCTTT,CASSYGQGGTEAFF
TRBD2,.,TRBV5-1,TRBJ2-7,TGCGCCAGCAGCTTCGTAGCGGGATCGCGCGAGCAGTACTTC,CASSFVAGSREQYF
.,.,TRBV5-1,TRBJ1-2,TGCGCCAGCAGCTTGGATGCGGATGGCTACACCTTC,CASSLDADGYTF
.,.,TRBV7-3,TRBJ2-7,TGTGCCAGCAGCTTAAGCAGCGGGCGCCCCTACGAGCAGTACTTC,CASSLSSGRPYEQYF
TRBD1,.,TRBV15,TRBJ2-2,TGTGCCACCAGAGATGGCAGGGGGCTCCCCGGGGAGCTGTTTTTT,CATRDGRGLPGELFF
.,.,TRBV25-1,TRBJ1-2,TGTGCCAGCAGTAGGGAGGGGGCTAACTATGGCTACACCTTC,CASSREGANYGYTF
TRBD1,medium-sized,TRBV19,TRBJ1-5,TGTGCCAGTACCCCGGGACAGGCCGATCAGCCCCAGCATTTT,CASTPGQADQPQHF
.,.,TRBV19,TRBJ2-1,TGTGCCAGTAGTACCCCACCCGGGTCCTACAATGAGCAGTTCTTC,CASSTPPGSYNEQFF
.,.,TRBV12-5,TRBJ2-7,TGTGCTAGCGGGTGGGATGGTAGCGAGCAGTACTTC,CASGWDGSEQYF
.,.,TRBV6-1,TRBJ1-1,TGTGCCAGCACAGGTCGGGAGGGGAACACTGAAGCTTTCTTT,CASTGREGNTEAFF
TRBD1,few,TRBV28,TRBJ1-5,TGTGCCAGCATTACACCGGGACAGGGTGGTCAGCCCCAGCATTTT,CASITPGQGGQPQHF
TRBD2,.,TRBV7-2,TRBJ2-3,TGTGCCAGCAGCTTAGTCGCTAGCGGGAGTTTGAGCACAGATACGCAGTATTTT,CASSLVASGSLSTDTQYF
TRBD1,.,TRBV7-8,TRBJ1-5,TGTGCCAGCAGCTTAGGGGCAGGGGGCGGAAGCAATCAGCCCCAGCATTTT,CASSLGAGGGSNQPQHF
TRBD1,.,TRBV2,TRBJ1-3,TGTGCCAGCAGTTCCGGGACAGGGAGCCCTGGAAACACCATATATTTT,CASSSGTGSPGNTIYF
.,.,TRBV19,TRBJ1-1,TGTGCCAGTAGTAAAATCACCGAGAACACTGAAGCTTTCTTT,CASSKITENTEAFF
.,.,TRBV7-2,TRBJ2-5,TGTGCCAGCAGCTTAGAGGGACTCTCTAACCGGGAGCAGTACTTC,CASSLEGLSNREQYF
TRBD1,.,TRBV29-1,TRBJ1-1,TGCAGCGTTGACAAAACAGGGGGCGGGAATGAAGCTTTCTTT,CSVDKTGGGNEAFF
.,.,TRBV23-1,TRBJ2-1,TGCGCCAGCAGTCTAGGGTACTACAATGAGCAGTTCTTC,CASSLGYYNEQFF
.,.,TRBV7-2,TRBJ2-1,TGTGCCAGCAGCTTAAAGCGGGTCCATGAGCAGTTCTTC,CASSLKRVHEQFF
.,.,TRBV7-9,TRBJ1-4,TGTGCCAGCAGCTCCAAATTTAAGGACAGCGAAGAACTGTTTTTT,CASSSKFKDSEELFF
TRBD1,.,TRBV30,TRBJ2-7,TGTGCCTCCCCGGGACAGGGTGACCACGAGCAGTACTTC,CASPGQGDHEQYF
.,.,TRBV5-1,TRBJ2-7,TGCGCCAGCATGGCCCAGGACGAGCAGTACTTC,CASMAQDEQYF
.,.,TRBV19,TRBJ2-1,TGTGCCAGTAGTATAGGACAGGGTACCGGGGGATACAATGAGCAGTTCTTC,CASSIGQGTGGYNEQFF
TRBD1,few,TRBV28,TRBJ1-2,TGTGCCAGCAGTTTAGGGACAGAGAGGGGCTACACCTTC,CASSLGTERGYTF
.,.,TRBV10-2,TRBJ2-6,TGCGCCAGCAGAGGTGATTTCCCCTCTGGGGCCAACGTCCTGACTTTC,CASRGDFPSGANVLTF
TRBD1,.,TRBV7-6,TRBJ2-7,TGTGCCAGCAGCTCCCGACAGGGGGCGTCCGAGCAGTACTTC,CASSSRQGASEQYF
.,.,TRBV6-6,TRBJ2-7,TGTGCCAGCAGTTACTCAGTCACTAGCCGACCCTACGAGCAGTACTTC,CASSYSVTSRPYEQYF
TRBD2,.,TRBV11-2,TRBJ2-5,TGTGCCAGCAGCTCCGGGACTAGCGGGAGCCAAGAGACCCAGTACTTC,CASSSGTSGSQETQYF
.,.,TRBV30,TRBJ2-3,TGTGCTCTGAGCCTCTCAGATACGCAGTATTTT,CALSLSDTQYF
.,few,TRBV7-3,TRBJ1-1,TGTGCCAGCAGCTTAGCAGGCCAGAACACTGAAGCTTTCTTT,CASSLAGQNTEAFF
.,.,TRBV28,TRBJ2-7,TGTGCCAGCAGTTCCCAAGGGATACCCCCCTACGAGCAGTACTTC,CASSSQGIPPYEQYF
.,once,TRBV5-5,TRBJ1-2,TGTGCCAGCAGCTTGGAAATCTATGGCTACACCTTC,CASSLEIYGYTF
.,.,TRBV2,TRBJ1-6,TGTGCCAGCAGGGGCACAGGGCAATATTCACCCCTCCACTTT,CASRGTGQYSPLHF
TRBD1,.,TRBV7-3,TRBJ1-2,TGTGCCAGCAGTCCGGACAGGGAAGGAGGCTACACCTTC,CASSPDREGGYTF
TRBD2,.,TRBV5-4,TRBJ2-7,TGTGCCAGCAGCGGAGGGACTAGCAGAGACTACGAGCAGTACTTC,CASSGGTSRDYEQYF
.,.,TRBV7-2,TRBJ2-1,TGTGCCAGCAGCCCGGGCCTTATCTCCTACAATGAGCAGTTCTTC,CASSPGLISYNEQFF
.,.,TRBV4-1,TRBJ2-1,TGCGCCAGCAGCCAAGATACGGCCAGGAGGGGTGAGCAGTTCTTC,CASSQDTARRGEQFF